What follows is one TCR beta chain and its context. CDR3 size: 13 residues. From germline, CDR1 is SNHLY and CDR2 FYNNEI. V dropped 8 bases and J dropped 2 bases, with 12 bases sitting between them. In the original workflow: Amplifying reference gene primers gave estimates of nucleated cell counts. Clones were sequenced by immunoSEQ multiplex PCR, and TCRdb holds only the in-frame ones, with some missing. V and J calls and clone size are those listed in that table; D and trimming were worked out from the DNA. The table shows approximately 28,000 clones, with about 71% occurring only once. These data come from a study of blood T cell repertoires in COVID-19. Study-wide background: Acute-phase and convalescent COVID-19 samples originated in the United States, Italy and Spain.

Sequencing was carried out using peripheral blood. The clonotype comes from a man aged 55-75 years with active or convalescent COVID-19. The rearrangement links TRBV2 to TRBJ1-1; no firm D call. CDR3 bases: TGTGCCAGCTCAACGGGGATAAACACTGAAGCTTTCTTT. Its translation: CASSTGINTEAFF.